These 31 T cell receptor beta chains came from one sample sequenced in a study of Ad26.COV2.S vaccination and SARS-CoV-2 variants. Assay used: immunoSEQ multiplex PCR; TCRdb lists only in-frame clones, some missing. The table lists roughly 380,000 clones, roughly 84% of them singletons. The treatment: about 20 received Ad26.COV2.S at low or high dose, single or two shots; several received placebo; per-sample allocation not given. Sampling was done on day 63 after the first vaccine or placebo injection. The sequencing here drew on peripheral blood, taken in a trial of Ad26.COV2.S vaccine versus placebo. The receptor source for this set is a person between 18 and 65 years old who received the Ad26.COV2.S COVID-19 vaccine or a placebo.

This clone was seen a few times. This chain uses TRBV5-1 with TRBJ2-3, with 7 bases aligning to TRBD1. CDR1 and CDR2 (germline): SGHRS, YFSETQ. V shed 3 bases, J shed 2 bases, and the junction held 3 bases outside the gene matches. The CDR3 length is 14 residues. The CDR3, as DNA: TGCGCCAGCAGCTGGGACAGTAACACAGATACGCAGTATTTT. Protein product: CASSWDSNTDTQYF. The complete variable domain, with remaining parts taken from reference TRBV5-1 and TRBJ2-3, reads KAGVTQTPRYLIKTRGQQVTLSCSPISGHRSVSWYQQTPGQGLQFLFEYFSETQRNKGNFPGRFSGRQFSNSRSEMNVSTLELGDSALYLCASSWDSNTDTQYFGPGTRLTVL.

The gene calls are TRBV5-4 and TRBJ2-1; D ambiguous. This CDR3 comprises 12 residues. The V and J ends lost 4 bases and 8 bases respectively, with 10 bases between them. Germline loops: CDR1 SGHNT, CDR2 YYREEE (reference sequence). The CDR3: CASSPVGYEQFF. The DNA of the CDR3 is TGTGCCAGCAGCCCGGTTGGATATGAGCAGTTCTTC. The whole variable domain, filled in from reference TRBV5-4 and TRBJ2-1, reads ETGVTQSPTHLIKTRGQQVTLRCSSQSGHNTVSWYQQALGQGPQFIFQYYREEENGRGNFPPRFSGLQFPNYSSELNVNALELDDSALYLCASSPVGYEQFFGPGTRLTVL.

Turning to this clone: The sample has other DNA sequences that encode this CDR3 too. The genes are TRBV5-6 and TRBJ1-3; weak D call: TRBD1 (5 bases). This CDR3 is 14 amino acids long. Germline CDR1 is SGHDT and CDR2 is YYEEEE. The V and J ends lost 4 bases and 4 bases respectively, with 12 bases between them. The DNA of the CDR3 is TGTGCCAGCAGCCTTCAGGGTCCAGGAAACACCATATATTTT. Encoded protein: CASSLQGPGNTIYF.

This clone came up once. The gene calls are TRBV6-5 and TRBJ1-1; D remains ambiguous. V dropped 0 bases and J dropped 3 bases, with 11 bases sitting between them. Germline V gene sequence: CDR1 MNHEY, CDR2 SVGAGI. The CDR3 has 15 residues. The chain's CDR3 is CASSYSNGVYTEAFF. The DNA of the CDR3 is TGTGCCAGCAGTTACTCGAATGGGGTATACACTGAAGCTTTCTTT.

This rearrangement joins TRBV27 to TRBJ1-1; 7 bases fit TRBD1. V lost 8 bases, J lost 1 base, and 7 bases stayed unmatched. CDR3 size: 14 residues. Germline-derived CDR1 and CDR2 are MNHEY and SMNVEV (reference sequence). The CDR3 reads CASASGQKNTEAFF. The CDR3, as DNA: TGTGCCAGCGCCTCGGGACAGAAGAACACTGAAGCTTTCTTT.

This chain uses TRBV10-3 with TRBJ1-2, with D perhaps TRBD1 (6 bases). Between the trimmed V and J ends, which lost 7 bases and 3 bases, there was a span of 15 bases. The CDR3 extends over 14 amino acids. The germline gives CDR1 ENHRY, CDR2 SYGVKD. The CDR3 protein is CAINHREMDYGYTF. The CDR3 coding sequence is TGTGCCATCAACCACAGGGAAATGGACTATGGCTACACCTTC.

V usage is TRBV19 and J usage is TRBJ1-6; TRBD1 is a possible D gene (5 bases). V was cut by 3 bases and J by 1 base, with 19 bases left in between. CDR1 is LNHDA and CDR2 is SQIVND in the germline V gene (reference sequence). This CDR3 has 19 amino acids. The DNA for the CDR3 is TGTGCCAGTAGTATCAAAGGCGTCGGGGGGTTTTCCTATAATTCACCCCTCCACTTT. Encoded protein: CASSIKGVGGFSYNSPLHF.

The CDR3, as DNA: TGTGCCAGCAGTCGAAGACTAGTCGATACGCAGTATTTT. Translated, it gives CASSRRLVDTQYF. This chain links TRBV12-3 or TRBV12-4 with TRBJ2-3, with a weak D call TRBD2 (6 bases). V lost 5 bases to trimming and J lost 6 bases, with 12 bases between them. The CDR3 consists of 13 residues.

The chain uses TRBV6-5 and TRBJ1-1; maybe TRBD1 (6 bases). Deletions cut 5 bases from V and 1 base from J, with 14 bases between. This CDR3 is built from 15 residues. Germline V lookup: CDR1 MNHEY, CDR2 SVGAGI. Written as DNA, the CDR3 is TGTGCCAGCAGTCGTAAACAGGGCTCGAACACTGAAGCTTTCTTT. Translation: CASSRKQGSNTEAFF.

The chain links TRBV7-6 to TRBJ2-7; no reliable D call. V was clipped by 3 bases and J by 2 bases, with 11 bases between them. This CDR3 is built from 14 residues. Germline CDR1 reads SGHVS; CDR2 reads FNYEAQ. The CDR3 coding sequence is TGTGCCAGCAGCTTCGCCCCAAGTCCCTACGAGCAGTACTTC. Translation gives CASSFAPSPYEQYF.

This clone was found many times. The V and J genes are TRBV9 and TRBJ2-5; the match to TRBD1 covers 8 bases. Germline CDR1 reads SGDLS; CDR2 reads YYNGEE. This CDR3 contains 15 residues. The junction had 10 bases not matched to a gene; V was cut back by 4 bases and J by 5 bases. Here the CDR3 DNA reads TGTGCCAGCAGCCTACAGGGGGAAGGTGGGGAGACCCAGTACTTC. This translates into CASSLQGEGGETQYF.

This sequence joins TRBV27 and TRBJ1-4; D unresolved. This CDR3 has 13 residues. From germline, CDR1 is MNHEY and CDR2 SMNVEV (reference sequence). The V gene lost 2 bases and the J gene lost 5 bases, with 6 bases spanning the gap. The CDR3, as DNA: TGTGCCAGCAGTTTAATGGGGAATGAAAAACTGTTTTTT. As protein: CASSLMGNEKLFF.

The V gene is TRBV27, the J gene TRBJ2-1; 9 bases are shared with TRBD2. CDR3 length equals 16 residues. Germline CDR1 MNHEY, CDR2 SMNVEV (reference sequence). Trimming took 4 bases from V and 4 from J; bases not matched to a gene: 8. The CDR3: CASSSFRLAGYNEQFF. CDR3 bases: TGTGCCAGCAGTTCGTTTCGCCTAGCGGGGTACAATGAGCAGTTCTTC.

The chain employs TRBV14 and TRBJ2-5; no clear D. Trimming left V 4 bases short and J 2 bases short, with 8 bases between. The CDR3 spans 13 residues. From germline, CDR1 is SGHDN and CDR2 FVKESK. The CDR3 loop reads CASSPVLQETQYF. In DNA, the CDR3 is TGTGCCAGCAGCCCGGTGTTGCAAGAGACCCAGTACTTC. The full variable domain, in which reference TRBV14 and TRBJ2-5 provide the parts outside the CDR3, is EAGVTQFPSHSVIEKGQTVTLRCDPISGHDNLYWYRRVMGKEIKFLLHFVKESKQDESGMPNNRFLAERTGGTYSTLKVQPAELEDSGVYFCASSPVLQETQYFGPGTRLLVL.

This clone appeared once. The J gene is TRBJ2-2, the V gene TRBV14; 7 positions agree with TRBD2. Trimming at V came to 5 bases and at J to 0 bases, leaving 6 bases not matched to a gene. CDR3 size: 16 residues. Germline assignment: CDR1 SGHDN and CDR2 FVKESK. CDR3 residues: CASSTASGANTGELFF. In DNA, the CDR3 is TGTGCCAGCAGCACCGCTAGCGGAGCGAACACCGGGGAGCTGTTTTTT.

The J gene is TRBJ2-2, the V gene TRBV13, with TRBD2 matching over 8 bases. Germline loops: CDR1 PRHDT, CDR2 FYEKMQ (reference sequence). The CDR3 is made up of 16 amino acids. V dropped 3 bases and J dropped 4; count of bases not matched to a gene: 7. The CDR3 reads CASSFAAGELTGELFF. For the CDR3, the DNA is TGTGCCAGCAGCTTTGCAGCGGGAGAACTCACCGGGGAGCTGTTTTTT.

This rearrangement joins TRBV6-2 or TRBV6-3 to TRBJ2-3, with D tentatively TRBD1 (6 bases). This CDR3 region has 16 residues. V dropped 1 base and J dropped 6 bases, with 17 bases sitting between them. Germline values: CDR1 MNHEY, CDR2 SVGEGT. CDR3 nucleotides: TGTGCCAGCAGTTACTTACCAGGGGTACGGATTGATACGCAGTATTTT. Amino acids: CASSYLPGVRIDTQYF.

The CDR3 DNA reads as TGTGCCAGCAGCCGATGGAAGATAGGACAGAGTTTCTCCTACAATGAGCAGTTCTTC. Residues: CASSRWKIGQSFSYNEQFF. This chain uses TRBV7-8 with TRBJ2-1, with a possible D match to TRBD1 (6 bases). Germline loops: CDR1 SGHVS, CDR2 FQNEAQ. The V end was cut by 5 bases, the J end by 0 bases, with 23 bases between. The CDR3 is 19 amino acids.

The chain has TRBV6-5 and TRBJ1-3; D is possibly TRBD1 (5 bases). Trimming shortened V by 8 bases and J by 8 bases, and 10 bases separated the two germline ends. From germline, CDR1 is MNHEY and CDR2 SVGAGI. The CDR3 is 11 residues long. This CDR3 reads CASAGVDTIYF. CDR3 nucleotides: TGTGCCAGCGCGGGGGTGGACACCATATATTTT.

As regards this clone: A junction end diverges from the germline sequence, so it may reflect a read error. This sequence joins TRBV7-2 and TRBJ1-1; no clear D. The CDR3 totals 16 residues. In germline, CDR1 is SGHTA, CDR2 FQGNSA. The DNA of the CDR3 is TGTGCCAGCAGCTTAGCTCCTAAAGGGATGAAAACTGAAGCTTTCTTT. As protein: CASSLAPKGMKTEAFF.

The CDR3 sequence: CASSDTGTPTNEKLFF. CDR3 bases: TGTGCCAGTAGTGATACAGGGACCCCGACTAATGAAAAACTGTTTTTT. The chain couples TRBV19 to TRBJ1-4; TRBD1 is a possible D gene (6 bases). Germline V gene data show CDR1 as LNHDA and CDR2 as SQIVND (reference sequence). The CDR3 runs 16 residues. Trimming removed 5 bases from V and 2 bases from J, with 15 bases in between.

The rearrangement uses TRBV7-2 and TRBJ1-5; no definite D call. This CDR3 is built from 14 residues. CDR1 SGHTA and CDR2 FQGNSA come from the germline V gene. V lost 0 bases and J lost 7, with 10 bases in between. The chain's CDR3 is CASSLAASRQPQHF. CDR3 DNA: TGTGCCAGCAGCTTAGCGGCTTCAAGGCAGCCCCAGCATTTT.

V gene TRBV29-1 combines with J gene TRBJ1-3; D is undetermined. The CDR3 has 12 residues. Germline CDR1 is SQVTM and CDR2 is ANQGSEA. V lost 7 bases and J 8 bases, leaving 15 bases between the germline ends. The CDR3 bases are TGCAGCGGGAAGGAGGCGTCGGACACCATATATTTT. This encodes CSGKEASDTIYF.

The chain couples TRBV9 to TRBJ2-7; D gene ambiguous. Germline V gives CDR1 SGDLS, CDR2 YYNGEE. CDR3 length: 12 residues. Trimming removed 4 bases from V and 1 base from J, with 6 bases in between. Here the CDR3 reads CASSLGSYEQYF. CDR3 nucleotides: TGTGCCAGCAGCCTGGGATCCTACGAGCAGTACTTC.

The CDR3, as DNA: TGTGCCACCAGTGATGACACCTATGGCTACACCTTC. Encoded protein: CATSDDTYGYTF. The genes are TRBV24-1 and TRBJ1-2, with D hard to call. Germline V gene sequence: CDR1 KGHDR, CDR2 SFDVKD. The CDR3 runs 12 residues. V shed 3 bases and J shed 4 bases, with 5 bases lying between them.

This chain uses TRBV11-2 with TRBJ2-1; 7 bases line up with TRBD1. The V gene end was trimmed by 4 bases and the J gene end by 2 bases; junction bases not matched to a gene: 8. The CDR3 has 16 residues. In germline, CDR1 is SGHAT, CDR2 FQNNGV. In nucleotides, the CDR3 is TGTGCCAGCAGCTCTTTCAGGGGGTATACCTACAATGAGCAGTTCTTC. Its translation is CASSSFRGYTYNEQFF.

The chain recombines TRBV10-3 with TRBJ2-1; D possibly corresponds to TRBD1 (6 bases). The V gene's germline CDR1 is ENHRY and CDR2 SYGVKD. The germline V and J ends were trimmed by 2 bases and 1 base, with 9 bases remaining between them. This CDR3 region has 15 residues. The CDR3 reads CAISEAGDSYNEQFF. CDR3 DNA sequence: TGTGCCATCAGTGAGGCAGGGGATTCCTACAATGAGCAGTTCTTC.

The V call is TRBV4-2, the J call TRBJ1-5, with D possibly being TRBD1 (5 bases). The CDR3 extends over 15 amino acids. Germline values: CDR1 LGHNA, CDR2 YNFKEQ. Trimming shortened V by 4 bases and J by 5 bases, and 15 bases separated the two germline ends. The CDR3 region is CASSPVRDLYQPQHF. The DNA of the CDR3 is TGTGCCAGCAGCCCAGTCCGGGACCTCTATCAGCCCCAGCATTTT.

The chain links TRBV2 to TRBJ2-1, with TRBD2 identical over 14 bases. This CDR3 region has 17 residues. In germline, CDR1 is SNHLY, CDR2 FYNNEI. Germline trimming cut 6 bases from V and 6 bases from J; bases unmatched to any gene: 10. The CDR3 DNA is TGTGCCAGCAGAAAGAGACTAGCGGGGGGGCCGGGCAATGAGCAGTTCTTC. This encodes CASRKRLAGGPGNEQFF.

This chain joins TRBV9 and TRBJ2-7, with a weak D call TRBD1 (6 bases). The germline V and J ends were trimmed by 3 bases and 3 bases, with 16 bases remaining between them. The CDR3 consists of 15 residues. Germline assignment: CDR1 SGDLS and CDR2 YYNGEE. The CDR3 is CASSASPDSFYEQYF. In nucleotides, the CDR3 is TGTGCCAGCAGCGCCTCCCCGGACAGCTTCTACGAGCAGTACTTC.

The rearrangement uses TRBV19 and TRBJ1-1; no clear D gene. Germline assignment: CDR1 LNHDA and CDR2 SQIVND (reference sequence). The CDR3 has 13 amino acids. The V and J ends lost 4 bases and 5 bases respectively, with 11 bases between them. Here the CDR3 reads CASSKRRYTEAFF. In nucleotides, the CDR3 is TGTGCCAGTAGTAAGAGACGGTATACTGAAGCTTTCTTT.